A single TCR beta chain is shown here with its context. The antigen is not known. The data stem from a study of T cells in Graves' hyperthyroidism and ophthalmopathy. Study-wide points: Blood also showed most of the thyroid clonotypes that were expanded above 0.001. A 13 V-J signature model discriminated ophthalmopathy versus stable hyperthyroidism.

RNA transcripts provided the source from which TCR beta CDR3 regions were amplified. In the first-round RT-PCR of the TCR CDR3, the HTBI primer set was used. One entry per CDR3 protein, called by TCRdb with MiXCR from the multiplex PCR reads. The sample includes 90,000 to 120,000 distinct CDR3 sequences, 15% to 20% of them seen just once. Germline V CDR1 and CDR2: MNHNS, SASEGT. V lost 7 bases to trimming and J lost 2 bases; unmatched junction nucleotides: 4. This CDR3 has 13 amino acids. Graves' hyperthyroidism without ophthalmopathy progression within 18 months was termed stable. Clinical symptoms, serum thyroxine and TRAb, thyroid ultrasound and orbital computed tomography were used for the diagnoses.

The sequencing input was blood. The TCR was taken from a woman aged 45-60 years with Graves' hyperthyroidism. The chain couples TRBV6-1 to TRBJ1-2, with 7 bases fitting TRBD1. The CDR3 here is CASKLQGNYGYTF. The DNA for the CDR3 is TGTGCCAGCAAATTACAGGGGAACTATGGCTACACCTTC.